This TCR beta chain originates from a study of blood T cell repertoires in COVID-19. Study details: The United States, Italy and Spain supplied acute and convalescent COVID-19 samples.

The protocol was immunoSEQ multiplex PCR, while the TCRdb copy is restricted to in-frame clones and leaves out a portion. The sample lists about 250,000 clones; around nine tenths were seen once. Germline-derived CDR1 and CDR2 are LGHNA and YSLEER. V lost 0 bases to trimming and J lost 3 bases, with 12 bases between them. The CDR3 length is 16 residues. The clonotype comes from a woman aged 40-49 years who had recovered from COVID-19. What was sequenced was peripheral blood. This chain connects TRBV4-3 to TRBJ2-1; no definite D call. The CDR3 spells CASSQEGPPLYNEQFF. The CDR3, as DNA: TGCGCCAGCAGCCAAGAGGGCCCTCCCCTCTACAATGAGCAGTTCTTC.